The rows below give T cell receptor beta chains drawn from one sample of a study of T-cell memory formation after mild COVID-19. Using its own MiXCR run on the 5' RACE reads, TCRdb lists one record per CDR3 protein. Altogether a few hundred thousand distinct CDR3 sequences are present, roughly 20% being singletons, with the ten largest covering under 25%. The sequencing sample was made of PBMCs or a T cell subset sorted from them (not recorded which). These receptors were taken from a man between 18 and 29 years old who had mild COVID-19 (a few samples of this study predate the infection). Cell type and time point are not known. Both conserved end residues are trimmed from each CDR3.

j_gene: TRBJ1-5; v_gene: TRBV6-1; CDR3aa: ASSESWGAYQPQH
j_gene: TRBJ2-1; v_gene: TRBV5-4; CDR3aa: ASSRTSGAYNEQF
j_gene: TRBJ2-3; v_gene: TRBV5-1; CDR3aa: ASSTEGRTSGGPTDTQY
j_gene: TRBJ2-1; v_gene: TRBV12-3/TRBV12-4; CDR3aa: ASNVGTPSGGGDEQF
j_gene: TRBJ2-1; v_gene: TRBV7-3; CDR3aa: ASSPAGGLPGNEQF
j_gene: TRBJ2-2; v_gene: TRBV5-4; CDR3aa: ASSSGLAGSRGELF
j_gene: TRBJ1-2; v_gene: TRBV5-1; CDR3aa: ASRKVISYGYT
j_gene: TRBJ2-3; v_gene: TRBV30; CDR3aa: AWTQGQDTQY
j_gene: TRBJ2-1; v_gene: TRBV24-1; CDR3aa: ATNSPSGGREQF
j_gene: TRBJ2-1; v_gene: TRBV11-2; CDR3aa: ASSMLTSGVYNEQF
j_gene: TRBJ2-1; v_gene: TRBV5-1; CDR3aa: ASSLKPDWVNEQF
j_gene: TRBJ2-3; v_gene: TRBV9; CDR3aa: ASSVASSSTDTQY
j_gene: TRBJ1-2; v_gene: TRBV7-2; CDR3aa: ASSLARDRNYGYT
j_gene: TRBJ2-1; v_gene: TRBV11-2; CDR3aa: ASSSPLSGGFDNEQF
j_gene: TRBJ2-1; v_gene: TRBV7-9; CDR3aa: ASSSLLGTGSYNEQF
j_gene: TRBJ1-1; v_gene: TRBV5-1; CDR3aa: ASSSRTGGADTEAF
j_gene: TRBJ1-2; v_gene: TRBV27; CDR3aa: ASSLGGRNGYT
j_gene: TRBJ1-1; v_gene: TRBV7-2; CDR3aa: ASSLLYVEAF
j_gene: TRBJ2-3; v_gene: TRBV7-3; CDR3aa: ASSFDSGGADTQY
j_gene: TRBJ2-3; v_gene: TRBV6-5; CDR3aa: ASSYSPDRGHTQY
j_gene: TRBJ2-3; v_gene: TRBV12-3/TRBV12-4; CDR3aa: ASRAGGPDTQY
j_gene: TRBJ2-1; v_gene: TRBV7-2; CDR3aa: ASSLAGGISNEQF
j_gene: TRBJ1-5; v_gene: TRBV12-3/TRBV12-4; CDR3aa: ASSPLGIGNQPQH
j_gene: TRBJ2-5; v_gene: TRBV5-5; CDR3aa: ASSSRGGAETQY
j_gene: TRBJ2-3; v_gene: TRBV5-1; CDR3aa: ASSSTSGGAADTQY
j_gene: TRBJ1-2; v_gene: TRBV5-1; CDR3aa: ASGPGGSSLNYGYT
j_gene: TRBJ1-1; v_gene: TRBV5-1; CDR3aa: ASSLALLGGTEAF
j_gene: TRBJ1-5; v_gene: TRBV13; CDR3aa: ASSLALEGMSNQPQH
j_gene: TRBJ1-1; v_gene: TRBV7-9; CDR3aa: ASSWAGRTEAF
j_gene: TRBJ2-7; v_gene: TRBV6-2/TRBV6-3; CDR3aa: ASSYRGRGYEQY
j_gene: TRBJ2-3; v_gene: TRBV10-3; CDR3aa: AISSRASTDTQY
j_gene: TRBJ1-5; v_gene: TRBV12-3/TRBV12-4; CDR3aa: ASSSDLESRYNQPQH
j_gene: TRBJ2-7; v_gene: TRBV9; CDR3aa: ASSGYVSGEQY
j_gene: TRBJ2-7; v_gene: TRBV30; CDR3aa: AWSVQGEQY
j_gene: TRBJ2-5; v_gene: TRBV7-2; CDR3aa: ASSLGVGALQY
j_gene: TRBJ2-3; v_gene: TRBV5-1; CDR3aa: ASSSISTDTQY
j_gene: TRBJ2-4; v_gene: TRBV19; CDR3aa: ASSEGAKNIQY
j_gene: TRBJ1-2; v_gene: TRBV5-1; CDR3aa: ASSLEGFDGYT
j_gene: TRBJ2-1; v_gene: TRBV5-1; CDR3aa: ASSFTGQGINEQF
j_gene: TRBJ2-3; v_gene: TRBV19; CDR3aa: ASRSGTGEGTDTQY
j_gene: TRBJ1-4; v_gene: TRBV7-2; CDR3aa: ASSLGRREEKLF
j_gene: TRBJ2-7; v_gene: TRBV4-2; CDR3aa: ASSQRTGISYEQY
j_gene: TRBJ1-2; v_gene: TRBV6-5; CDR3aa: ASSWSRSNGYT
j_gene: TRBJ2-1; v_gene: TRBV27; CDR3aa: ASSFGTGHYNEQF
j_gene: TRBJ2-2; v_gene: TRBV29-1; CDR3aa: SVGQAFNTGELF
j_gene: TRBJ2-1; v_gene: TRBV5-1; CDR3aa: ASSPGLATYNEQF
j_gene: TRBJ1-1; v_gene: TRBV11-2; CDR3aa: ASSLGWGVEAF
j_gene: TRBJ1-6; v_gene: TRBV5-1; CDR3aa: ASSSGGQSSYNSPLH
j_gene: TRBJ1-6; v_gene: TRBV5-6; CDR3aa: ASVRWGQGETPLH
j_gene: TRBJ2-3; v_gene: TRBV6-6; CDR3aa: ASSSGLAMSTDTQY
j_gene: TRBJ1-1; v_gene: TRBV6-5; CDR3aa: ASSHLGTGGTEAF
j_gene: TRBJ2-7; v_gene: TRBV5-6; CDR3aa: ASRLSGSPYEQY